Listed here are 19 T cell receptor beta chains from one sample, sequenced in a study of shared T cell receptors in the human thymus. Sequencing was performed with immunoSEQ multiplex PCR; in TCRdb, only in-frame clones are kept and a portion is missing. The data show about 380,000 clones, more than 85% seen once. Input material: thymocytes. The source is a human donor.

The chain couples TRBV10-3 to TRBJ2-3; unclear D gene. Germline V gene lookup returns CDR1 ENHRY and CDR2 SYGVKD. Trimming removed 1 base at V and 3 bases at J, with 5 bases between. The CDR3 is 13 residues long. The CDR3: CAISELGTDTQYF. The CDR3 bases are TGTGCCATCAGTGAGTTGGGGACAGATACGCAGTATTTT.

The gene calls are TRBV7-2 and TRBJ2-1; unclear D gene. CDR3 length equals 13 residues. Germline V gene data show CDR1 as SGHTA and CDR2 as FQGNSA. Trimming cost V 0 bases and J 7 bases, with 7 bases left between them. The CDR3 region has the DNA TGTGCCAGCAGCTTAGCCACGAGGAATGAGCAGTTCTTC. Translating gives CASSLATRNEQFF.

The chain recombines TRBV5-6 with TRBJ1-1; D call uncertain. Germline CDR1 and CDR2: SGHDT and YYEEEE. CDR3 length: 14 amino acids. Trimming shortened V by 6 bases and J by 3 bases, and 15 bases separated the two germline ends. The CDR3 region is CASTTSRRDTEAFF. CDR3 nucleotide sequence: TGTGCCAGCACCACCTCGCGGAGGGACACTGAAGCTTTCTTT. Drawing the rest from reference TRBV5-6 and TRBJ1-1, the complete variable domain is DAGVTQSPTHLIKTRGQQVTLRCSPKSGHDTVSWYQQALGQGPQFIFQYYEEEERQRGNFPDRFSGHQFPNYSSELNVNALLLGDSALYLCASTTSRRDTEAFFGQGTRLTVV.

The V call is TRBV7-3, the J call TRBJ1-4, with 10 bases identical to TRBD1. The germline V gene has CDR1 SGHTA and CDR2 FQGTGA. V gave up 2 bases and J gave up 7 bases; unmatched junction bases: 7. The CDR3 spans 16 residues. This chain's CDR3 is CASSLEAGQGTEKLFF. The DNA of the CDR3 is TGTGCCAGCAGCTTAGAGGCGGGACAGGGGACTGAAAAACTGTTTTTT.

The genes are TRBV6-6 and TRBJ2-7; TRBD2 aligns across 7 bases. The CDR3 sequence is 16 residues long. Losses at the gene ends were 0 bases for V and 3 bases for J; bases not matched to a gene: 8. Germline-derived CDR1 and CDR2 are MNHNY and SVGAGI (reference sequence). The chain's CDR3 is CASSYSPTSSHYEQYF. The CDR3 nucleotides are TGTGCCAGCAGTTACTCGCCGACTAGCTCACACTACGAGCAGTACTTC.

This chain joins TRBV25-1 and TRBJ2-5; D is unclear. Trimming removed 4 bases at V and 6 bases at J, with 15 bases between. Looked up from germline, CDR1 is MGHDK and CDR2 is SYGVNS. The CDR3 covers 14 residues. For the CDR3, the DNA is TGTGCCAGCAGTGGCCCAGGTACCTGGAAGACCCAGTACTTC. Its translation: CASSGPGTWKTQYF.

The chain carries TRBV27 and TRBJ1-6; tentative D call: TRBD1 (5 bases). V was shortened by 2 bases and J by 8 bases, with 10 bases between the two germline ends. The CDR3 consists of 14 residues. Germline V lookup: CDR1 MNHEY, CDR2 SMNVEV (reference sequence). The chain's CDR3 is CASSLRGEDSPLHF. CDR3 nucleotides: TGTGCCAGCAGTTTAAGGGGAGAGGATTCACCCCTCCACTTT.

The rearrangement uses TRBV14 and TRBJ2-2; D not certain. The V gene's germline CDR1 is SGHDN and CDR2 FVKESK. CDR3 length equals 14 residues. With 4 bases removed from V and 6 bases from J, the gap between germline ends came to 12 bases. The CDR3 DNA sequence: TGTGCCAGCAGCCTAGGCCCGGCAGCCGGGGAGCTGTTTTTT. Its protein is CASSLGPAAGELFF.

This chain connects TRBV7-8 to TRBJ2-7; 7 positions agree with TRBD2. The CDR3 is 17 amino acids. Germline assignment: CDR1 SGHVS and CDR2 FQNEAQ. Trimming took 1 base from V and 2 from J; bases not matched to a gene: 11. The CDR3: CASSLEGEGVAPYEQYF. CDR3 DNA: TGTGCCAGCAGCTTAGAAGGGGAGGGAGTGGCCCCCTACGAGCAGTACTTC.

V and J are TRBV7-6 and TRBJ1-2; weak D call: TRBD1 (5 bases). Germline V lookup: CDR1 SGHVS, CDR2 FNYEAQ. The ends were cut back, 5 bases at V and 4 bases at J, with 8 bases in the middle. The CDR3 consists of 12 residues. In nucleotides, the CDR3 is TGTGCCAGCAGCCCTGGGGCCTATGGCTACACCTTC. Protein: CASSPGAYGYTF.

This clone occurred once. This chain connects TRBV7-2 to TRBJ2-1, with a possible D match to TRBD2 (5 bases). CDR1 and CDR2 (germline): SGHTA, FQGNSA. Trimming pared 3 bases from V and 9 bases from J, leaving 15 bases between. There are 14 residues in the CDR3. CDR3 DNA sequence: TGTGCCAGCAGCTTGCCCGACGGGAAGAGTGAGCAGTTCTTC. Encoded protein: CASSLPDGKSEQFF.

This chain uses TRBV7-9 with TRBJ1-2; no clear D gene. This CDR3 region has 15 residues. Germline CDR1 reads SEHNR; CDR2 reads FQNEAQ (reference sequence). V was shortened by 6 bases and J by 0 bases, with 14 bases between the two germline ends. The CDR3 region has the DNA TGTGCCAGCAGTCTTACAGTTACTACTAACTATGGCTACACCTTC. This sequence encodes CASSLTVTTNYGYTF. The whole variable domain, remainder taken from reference TRBV7-9 and TRBJ1-2, is DTGVSQNPRHKITKRGQNVTFRCDPISEHNRLYWYRQTLGQGPEFLTYFQNEAQLEKSRLLSDRFSAERPKGSFSTLEIQRTEQGDSAMYLCASSLTVTTNYGYTFGSGTRLTVV.

The chain combines TRBV5-6 with TRBJ1-5, with D possibly TRBD1 on 5 matching bases. CDR3 length equals 16 residues. V dropped 2 bases and J dropped 4 bases, with 16 bases sitting between them. CDR1 and CDR2 from the germline V gene are SGHDT and YYEEEE. The CDR3 spells CASSFSFWPGNQPQHF. The CDR3 coding sequence is TGTGCCAGCAGCTTTAGTTTTTGGCCAGGGAATCAGCCCCAGCATTTT.

The CDR3 sequence is CASSFWGSPRRGYTF. The CDR3 DNA is TGTGCCAGCAGCTTTTGGGGGTCCCCACGACGCGGCTACACCTTC. The chain has TRBV5-4 and TRBJ1-2; TRBD1 is a possible D gene (5 bases). The V end lost 2 bases, the J end lost 8 bases, and 19 bases lay between the germline ends. This CDR3 has 15 amino acids. From germline, CDR1 is SGHNT and CDR2 YYREEE (reference sequence).

V usage is TRBV25-1 and J usage is TRBJ2-2, with D perhaps TRBD1 (5 bases). Deletions cut 4 bases from V and 4 bases from J, with 13 bases between. CDR3 size: 15 residues. In germline, CDR1 is MGHDK, CDR2 SYGVNS. The CDR3 here is CASSGSGMGTGELFF. The CDR3 coding sequence is TGTGCCAGCAGTGGCTCAGGGATGGGCACCGGGGAGCTGTTTTTT.

The J gene is TRBJ2-3, the V gene TRBV28; 14 bases map to TRBD2. The V segment lost 1 base and the J segment 7 bases; nucleotides outside the gene matches: 13. Germline CDR1 and CDR2: MDHEN and SYDVKM. CDR3 length: 19 residues. The CDR3 nucleotides read TGTGCCAGCAGTTTATCTCCTAGGACTAGCGGGAGGCTCCGTCATACGCAGTATTTT. Its translation: CASSLSPRTSGRLRHTQYF.

The chain has TRBV6-1 and TRBJ1-5, with D possibly TRBD1 on 5 matching bases. CDR3 length: 15 amino acids. V gave up 2 bases and J gave up 6 bases, with 14 bases separating them. Per the germline V gene, CDR1 is MNHNS and CDR2 is SASEGT. The CDR3 sequence: CASSESGRVLQPQHF. The CDR3 nucleotides are TGTGCCAGCAGTGAATCGGGCAGGGTACTTCAGCCCCAGCATTTT.

The chain uses TRBV6-1 and TRBJ2-1; 11 bases fit TRBD1. The V segment lost 6 bases and the J segment 7 bases; nucleotides outside the gene matches: 8. The germline gives CDR1 MNHNS, CDR2 SASEGT. The CDR3 covers 15 residues. The CDR3 nucleotides are TGTGCCAGCAGGGGATCGGACAGGGGGCCAAATGAGCAGTTCTTC. It codes for CASRGSDRGPNEQFF.

V is TRBV7-2 and J is TRBJ2-7; D call uncertain. CDR3 length equals 12 residues. Trimming removed 2 bases from V and 5 bases from J, with 7 bases in between. Germline V gene sequence: CDR1 SGHTA, CDR2 FQGNSA. The CDR3 region has the DNA TGTGCCAGCAGCTTACGTTTTAACGAGCAGTACTTC. Its protein product is CASSLRFNEQYF.